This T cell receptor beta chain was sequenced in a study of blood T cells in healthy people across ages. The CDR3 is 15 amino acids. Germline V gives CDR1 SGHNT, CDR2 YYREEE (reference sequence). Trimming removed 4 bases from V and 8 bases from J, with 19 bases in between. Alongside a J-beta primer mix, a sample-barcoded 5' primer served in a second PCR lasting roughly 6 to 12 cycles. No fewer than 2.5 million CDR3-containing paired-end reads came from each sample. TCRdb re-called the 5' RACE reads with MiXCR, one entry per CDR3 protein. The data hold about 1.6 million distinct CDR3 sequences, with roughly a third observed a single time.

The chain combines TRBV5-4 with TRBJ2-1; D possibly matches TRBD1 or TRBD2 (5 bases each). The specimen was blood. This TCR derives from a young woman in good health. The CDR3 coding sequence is TGTGCCAGCAGCCCGGGACCAACCTTGGGGGATGAGCAGTTCTTC. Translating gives CASSPGPTLGDEQFF.